This entry concerns a single TCR beta chain. Sequenced by immunoSEQ multiplex PCR; TCRdb stores in-frame clones only, minus some. The table shows approximately 8,000 clones, with 64% occurring only once. The CDR3 spans 14 residues. Germline lookup yields CDR1 LGHNA and CDR2 YSLEER. Trimming left V 4 bases short and J 4 bases short, with 13 bases between. This entry belongs to a study of sequential checkpoint blockade in melanoma. Whole-study context: Patients were randomized 1:1 to nivolumab-then-ipilimumab or ipilimumab-then-nivolumab first-line. After both sequences, patients received maintenance nivolumab.

Treatment noted: randomized to nivolumab then ipilimumab (arm A) or the reverse (arm B). DNA-damaging chemotherapy had not been given to any patient beforehand. Live CD3+CD8+ CD19− CD56− cells were sorted from PBMCs. The chain is built from TRBV4-3 and TRBJ1-2; D call uncertain. The TCR originated in a human patient with melanoma. Some clones in this sample may be carry-over from other donors' samples. The sequencing used CD8+ T cells sorted from blood (inferred from file names), collected from a patient given nivolumab and ipilimumab in sequence. The CDR3 sequence: CASSLSGVSYGYTF. The CDR3 DNA reads as TGCGCCAGCAGCCTTTCCGGTGTGTCCTATGGCTACACCTTC.